This T cell receptor beta chain was sequenced during a study of T cells after yellow fever vaccination. This clonotype occurred many times. Its antigen is as yet unknown. Generation of TCR cDNA used 5'RACE template switching (which added a universal primer site and UMIs). TCRdb analysed the 5' RACE reads with MiXCR anew, one entry per CDR3 protein. The table shows roughly 310,000 distinct CDR3 sequences, with 8.5% to 10% occurring only once. Notes on the study in general: FACS-sorted repertoires could contain abundant clonotypes contaminating from the bulk population.

Material: PBMCs, obtained on the day of the first yellow fever vaccination. The source of this sequence is a man in his late teens or twenties who received the YFV17D yellow fever vaccine.

The DNA of the CDR3 is TGTGCCAGCAGCCAAGATCTCGGCGGCTACAATGAGCAGTTCTTC. Its translation: CASSQDLGGYNEQFF. The J gene is TRBJ2-1, the V gene TRBV4-2; no firm D call. Germline CDR1 reads LGHNA; CDR2 reads YNFKEQ. The ends were cut back, 0 bases at V and 3 bases at J, with 9 bases in the middle. This CDR3 contains 15 residues.